This T cell receptor (beta chain) was recovered during a study of T cells in Graves' hyperthyroidism and ophthalmopathy. The CDR3 runs 13 residues. V gave up 4 bases and J gave up 6 bases, with 10 bases separating them. Germline CDR1 SGHTA, CDR2 FQGNSA. Not enrolled were patients with uncontrolled infection, other autoimmune disease, pregnancy or lactation. The diagnostic basis comprised clinical symptoms, serum thyroxine and TRAb, thyroid ultrasound and orbital computed tomography. Cells are PBMCs isolated from more than 8.5 ml of fresh blood. RNA transcripts provided the source from which TCR beta CDR3 regions were amplified. First-round RT-PCR of the TCR CDR3 relied on the HTBI primer set. TCRdb reprocessed the multiplex PCR reads via MiXCR and lists one record per CDR3 protein. Among around 250,000 distinct CDR3 sequences, about 14% were seen once, and the ten largest hold 10% to 15%. In its sample, this clonotype was seen many times.

The source material was blood. This TCR was recovered from a woman between 35 and 50 years old with Graves' hyperthyroidism that later progressed to Graves' ophthalmopathy. V is TRBV7-2 and J is TRBJ2-1; D might be TRBD1 (6 bases). For the CDR3, the DNA is TGTGCCAGCAGCTCCAGACAGGTCAATGAGCAGTTCTTC. Encoded protein: CASSSRQVNEQFF.